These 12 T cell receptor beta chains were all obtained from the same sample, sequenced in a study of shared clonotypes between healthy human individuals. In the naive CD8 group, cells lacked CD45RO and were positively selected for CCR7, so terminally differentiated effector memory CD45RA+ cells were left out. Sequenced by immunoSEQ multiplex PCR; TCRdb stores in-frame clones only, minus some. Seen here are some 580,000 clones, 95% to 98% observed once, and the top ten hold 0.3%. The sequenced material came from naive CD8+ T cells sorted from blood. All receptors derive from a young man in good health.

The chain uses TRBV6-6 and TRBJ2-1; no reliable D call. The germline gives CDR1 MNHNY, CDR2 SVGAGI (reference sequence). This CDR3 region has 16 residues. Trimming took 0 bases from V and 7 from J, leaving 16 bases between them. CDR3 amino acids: CASSYSPERVANEQFF. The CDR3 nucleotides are TGTGCCAGCAGTTACTCCCCGGAAAGAGTGGCGAATGAGCAGTTCTTC.

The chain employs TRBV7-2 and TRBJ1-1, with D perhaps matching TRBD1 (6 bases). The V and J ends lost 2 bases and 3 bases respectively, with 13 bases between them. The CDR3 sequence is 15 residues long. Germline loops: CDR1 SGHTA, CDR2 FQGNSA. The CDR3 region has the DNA TGTGCCAGCAGCTTACGCTGGGCAGGGGACACTGAAGCTTTCTTT. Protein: CASSLRWAGDTEAFF.

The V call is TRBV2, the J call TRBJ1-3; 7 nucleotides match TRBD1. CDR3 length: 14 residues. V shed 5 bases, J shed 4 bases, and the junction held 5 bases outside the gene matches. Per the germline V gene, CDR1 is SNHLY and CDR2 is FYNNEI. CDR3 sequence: CASSPTGLGNTIYF. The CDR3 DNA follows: TGTGCCAGCAGTCCGACAGGGTTGGGAAACACCATATATTTT.

The CDR3 loop reads CASSSGQDPEAFF. CDR3 nucleotides: TGTGCCAGCAGCTCTGGACAGGACCCAGAAGCTTTCTTT. The rearrangement joins TRBV7-9 to TRBJ1-1, with 7 bases matching TRBD1. V lost 4 bases, J lost 8 bases, and 7 bases stayed unmatched. Germline V gene sequence: CDR1 SEHNR, CDR2 FQNEAQ (reference sequence). This CDR3 contains 13 residues.

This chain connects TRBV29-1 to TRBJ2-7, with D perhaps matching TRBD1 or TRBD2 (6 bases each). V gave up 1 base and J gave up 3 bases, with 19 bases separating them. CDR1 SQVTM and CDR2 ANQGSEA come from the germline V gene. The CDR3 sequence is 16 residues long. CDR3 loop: CSVEGSLQGGSYEQYF. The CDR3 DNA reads TGCAGCGTTGAAGGCTCCCTACAGGGAGGTAGCTACGAGCAGTACTTC.

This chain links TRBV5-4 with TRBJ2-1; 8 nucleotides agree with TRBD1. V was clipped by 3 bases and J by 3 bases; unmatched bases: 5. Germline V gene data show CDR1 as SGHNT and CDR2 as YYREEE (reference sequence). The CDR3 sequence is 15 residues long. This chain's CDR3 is CASSSGTGFYNEQFF. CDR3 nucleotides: TGTGCCAGCAGCTCCGGGACAGGTTTCTACAATGAGCAGTTCTTC.

The CDR3 protein is CASSPGSAGELFF. CDR3 nucleotides: TGTGCCAGCTCCCCAGGGTCGGCCGGGGAGCTGTTTTTT. The chain joins TRBV13 to TRBJ2-2, with D tentatively TRBD1 (5 bases). Germline CDR1 is PRHDT and CDR2 is FYEKMQ (reference sequence). CDR3 length equals 13 residues. V was shortened by 8 bases and J by 6 bases, with 13 bases between the two germline ends.

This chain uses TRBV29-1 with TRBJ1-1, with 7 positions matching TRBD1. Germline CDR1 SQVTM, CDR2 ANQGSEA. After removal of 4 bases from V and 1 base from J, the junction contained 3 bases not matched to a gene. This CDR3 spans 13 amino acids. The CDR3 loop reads CSVAQGWNTEAFF. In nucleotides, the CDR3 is TGCAGCGTTGCACAGGGGTGGAACACTGAAGCTTTCTTT.

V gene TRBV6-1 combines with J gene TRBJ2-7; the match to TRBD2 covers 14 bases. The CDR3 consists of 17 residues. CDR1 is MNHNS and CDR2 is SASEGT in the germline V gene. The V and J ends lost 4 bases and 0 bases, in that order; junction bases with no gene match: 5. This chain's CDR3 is CASSVGLAGGVSYEQYF. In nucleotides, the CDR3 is TGTGCCAGCAGTGTAGGACTAGCGGGAGGTGTCTCCTACGAGCAGTACTTC.

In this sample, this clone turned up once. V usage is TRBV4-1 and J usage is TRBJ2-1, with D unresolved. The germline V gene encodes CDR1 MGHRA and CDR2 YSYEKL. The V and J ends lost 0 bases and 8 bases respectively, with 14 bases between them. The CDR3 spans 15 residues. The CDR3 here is CASSQDRLGIDEQFF. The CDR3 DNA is TGCGCCAGCAGCCAAGATCGGTTAGGTATCGATGAGCAGTTCTTC.

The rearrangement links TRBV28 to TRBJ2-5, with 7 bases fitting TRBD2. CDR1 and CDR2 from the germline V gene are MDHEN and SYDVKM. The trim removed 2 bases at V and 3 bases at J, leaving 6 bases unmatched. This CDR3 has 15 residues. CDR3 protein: CASSLLAAVKETQYF. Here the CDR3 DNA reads TGTGCCAGCAGTTTACTAGCGGCAGTCAAAGAGACCCAGTACTTC.

The CDR3 DNA reads TGTGCCAGCAGCTCCAGGGCCTCGGAAGCTTTCTTT. Amino acid sequence: CASSSRASEAFF. V usage is TRBV7-6 and J usage is TRBJ1-1; maybe TRBD1 (5 bases). Germline V gene data show CDR1 as SGHVS and CDR2 as FNYEAQ. The CDR3 has 12 amino acids. Trimming removed 4 bases at V and 8 bases at J, with 11 bases between.